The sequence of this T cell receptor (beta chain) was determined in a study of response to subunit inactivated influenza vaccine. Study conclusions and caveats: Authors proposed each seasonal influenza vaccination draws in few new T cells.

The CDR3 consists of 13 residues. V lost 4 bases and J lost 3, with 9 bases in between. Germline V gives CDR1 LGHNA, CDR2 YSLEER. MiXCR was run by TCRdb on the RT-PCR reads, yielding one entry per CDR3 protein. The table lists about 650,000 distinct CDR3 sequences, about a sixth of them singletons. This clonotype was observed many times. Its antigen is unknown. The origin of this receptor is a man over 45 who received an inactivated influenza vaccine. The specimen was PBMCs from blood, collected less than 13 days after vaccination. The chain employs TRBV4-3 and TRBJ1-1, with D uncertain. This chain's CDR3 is CASSLSTDTEAFF. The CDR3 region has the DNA TGCGCCAGCAGCCTATCAACGGACACTGAAGCTTTCTTT.